The 32 T cell receptor beta chains given below trace back to one sample, sequenced in a study of human T cells and chemical hapten exposure. TCRdb recomputed calls from the RACE reads with MiXCR, one row per CDR3 protein. The sample holds some 36,000 distinct CDR3 sequences, 7.5% to 8% seen once. Time point denoted: pre-sensitization, week 0. The treatment is: therapeutic diphenylcyclopropenone sensitization with weekly scalp DPC. The sequencing here drew on whole blood, taken in connection with sensitization to the hapten diphenylcyclopropenone (DPC). These receptors were obtained from a woman aged 50 to 60 with alopecia areata. Some clones in this sample may be carry-over from other donors' samples.

Many counts were recorded for this clonotype. The chain employs TRBV2 and TRBJ1-1; D perhaps matches TRBD1 (5 bases). Germline assignment: CDR1 SNHLY and CDR2 FYNNEI. Trimming removed 11 bases at V and 5 bases at J, with 15 bases between. This CDR3 has 12 amino acids. CDR3 sequence reads: CAGGKGVTEAFF. In DNA, the CDR3 is TGTGCCGGCGGTAAAGGGGTTACTGAAGCTTTCTTT.

Relative to its sample, this clonotype is medium-sized. V and J are TRBV12-3 or TRBV12-4 and TRBJ1-1, with D unresolved. Trimming stripped 2 bases from V and 3 bases from J, with 13 bases between. This CDR3 has 15 amino acids. CDR3 sequence (DNA): TGTGCCAGCAGTTTAAGGGCCACCAGCGACACTGAAGCTTTCTTT. This encodes CASSLRATSDTEAFF.

This clonotype was seen ten or more times. The chain carries TRBV14 and TRBJ2-1, with no clear D. The CDR3 spans 16 residues. The V end lost 4 bases, the J end lost 6 bases, and 19 bases lay between the germline ends. Germline V gene sequence: CDR1 SGHDN, CDR2 FVKESK. The CDR3 DNA is TGTGCCAGCAGCCGCAAGACTTTCGCGATCGGCAATGAGCAGTTCTTC. It specifies CASSRKTFAIGNEQFF.

This clonotype appeared a few times. V usage is TRBV20-1 and J usage is TRBJ2-3; either TRBD1 or TRBD2 may fit D (5 bases each). Trimming stripped 3 bases from V and 0 bases from J, with 13 bases between. Per germline, CDR1 DFQATT and CDR2 SNEGSKA (reference sequence). This CDR3 comprises 15 residues. CDR3 sequence: CSASRSRGSTDTQYF. As DNA, the CDR3 is TGCAGTGCTAGTCGATCGAGGGGTAGCACAGATACGCAGTATTTT.

This clonotype is judged medium-sized. The chain joins TRBV5-6 to TRBJ1-1, with unresolved D. The CDR3 has 16 amino acids. V dropped 4 bases and J dropped 4 bases, with 20 bases sitting between them. Germline V gene lookup returns CDR1 SGHDT and CDR2 YYEEEE. Written as DNA, the CDR3 is TGTGCCAGCAGCCTCGGGGATGGCACCCGAGGCACTGAAGCTTTCTTT. Protein sequence: CASSLGDGTRGTEAFF.

Ten or more counts support this clonotype. The genes are TRBV24-1 and TRBJ2-5; 7 bases align to TRBD1. This CDR3 region has 15 residues. Germline V CDR1 and CDR2: KGHDR, SFDVKD. Trimming cost V 3 bases and J 3 bases; bases outside gene matches: 6. The DNA for the CDR3 is TGTGCCACCAGTGATCCGGGACAGCTAAAAGAGACCCAGTACTTC. It yields the protein CATSDPGQLKETQYF.

This clonotype has ten or more counts. The chain joins TRBV18 to TRBJ1-5, with TRBD1 as a possible D gene (5 bases). The germline V and J ends were trimmed by 0 bases and 7 bases, with 10 bases remaining between them. The CDR3 contains 14 residues. Germline CDR1 and CDR2: KGHSH and LQKENI. In DNA form, the CDR3 reads TGTGCCAGCTCACCACCGGGGCCGGAACAGCCCCAGCATTTT. It yields the protein CASSPPGPEQPQHF.

This clonotype was seen at least ten times. The chain joins TRBV11-3 to TRBJ2-7; maybe TRBD2 (6 bases). Deletions cut 2 bases from V and 0 bases from J, with 11 bases between. CDR1 is SGHNT, CDR2 YENEEA, per germline. The CDR3 length is 15 residues. The CDR3: CASSLLALSSYEQYF. CDR3 DNA: TGTGCCAGCAGCTTACTAGCGTTAAGCTCCTACGAGCAGTACTTC.

This clonotype was recorded many times. The rearrangement links TRBV2 to TRBJ1-2; D perhaps matches TRBD1 (5 bases). The CDR3 totals 14 residues. Between the trimmed V and J ends, which lost 7 bases and 7 bases, there was a span of 19 bases. CDR1 is SNHLY and CDR2 is FYNNEI in the germline V gene. CDR3: CASTGGSIRGGYTF. CDR3 nucleotides: TGTGCCAGCACCGGGGGAAGCATTCGTGGTGGCTACACCTTC.

The V call is TRBV7-9, the J call TRBJ2-7, with D possibly TRBD2 on 6 matching bases. The V end was cut by 5 bases, the J end by 3 bases, with 14 bases between. The V gene's germline CDR1 is SEHNR and CDR2 FQNEAQ (reference sequence). The CDR3 is 14 amino acids. The CDR3 sequence: CASSPGSGSYEQYF. For the CDR3, the DNA is TGTGCCAGCAGCCCGGGTAGCGGAAGCTACGAGCAGTACTTC.

This clonotype was seen ten or more times. The V and J genes are TRBV7-3 and TRBJ2-1; 13 bases align to TRBD2. With 5 bases clipped from V and 15 bases from J, the junction kept 7 bases outside the gene matches. In germline, CDR1 is SGHTA, CDR2 FQGTGA. There are 13 residues in the CDR3. The CDR3 DNA reads as TGTGCCAGCAGCCGGACTAGCGGGAGTCATCTGTTCTTC. Its translation: CASSRTSGSHLFF.

This clonotype was observed a handful of times. The chain uses TRBV15 and TRBJ2-1; D possibly matches TRBD1 or TRBD2 (6 bases each). Trimming left V 3 bases short and J 8 bases short, with 17 bases between. In germline, CDR1 is LNHNV, CDR2 YYDKDF (reference sequence). The CDR3 has 15 residues. CDR3 in amino acids: CATSRLTGRGDEQFF. In DNA, the CDR3 is TGTGCCACCAGCAGGCTTACAGGGCGCGGGGATGAGCAGTTCTTC. The full variable domain, its missing parts supplied by reference TRBV15 and TRBJ2-1, is DAMVIQNPRYQVTQFGKPVTLSCSQTLNHNVMYWYQQKSSQAPKLLFHYYDKDFNNEADTPDNFQSRRPNTSFCFLDIRSPGLGDTAMYLCATSRLTGRGDEQFFGPGTRLTVL.

This clonotype came up many times. The gene calls are TRBV10-2 and TRBJ2-7, with D possibly TRBD1 on 6 matching bases. Germline loops: CDR1 WSHSY, CDR2 SAAADI. This CDR3 spans 14 amino acids. Trimming took off 3 bases at V and 5 bases at J, with 14 bases between the two ends. CDR3 sequence reads: CASSELQGPNEQYF. The CDR3 DNA reads TGCGCCAGCAGTGAATTACAGGGTCCCAACGAGCAGTACTTC.

In its sample, this clonotype was seen a few times. The chain couples TRBV14 to TRBJ2-2; D is ambiguous. From germline, CDR1 is SGHDN and CDR2 FVKESK. This CDR3 spans 12 amino acids. V was shortened by 7 bases and J by 2 bases, with 5 bases between the two germline ends. CDR3 sequence (DNA): TGTGCCAGCAATCAAAACACCGGGGAGCTGTTTTTT. Translated: CASNQNTGELFF.

A few counts support this clonotype. The CDR3 region has the DNA TGTGCCAGCAGCTGGCGACAGGGGACGACTGAAGCTTTCTTT. It encodes CASSWRQGTTEAFF. The chain carries TRBV12-3 or TRBV12-4 and TRBJ1-1; 8 positions agree with TRBD1. The CDR3 has 14 amino acids. Trimming cost V 6 bases and J 5 bases; bases outside gene matches: 8.

The sample holds a few counts of this clonotype. The chain joins TRBV30 to TRBJ2-1; 8 positions agree with TRBD2. J gave up 12 bases and V 1 base, and 5 bases lay outside the gene matches. Germline V gene data show CDR1 as GTSNPN and CDR2 as SVGIG (reference sequence). The CDR3 has 12 residues. Here the CDR3 reads CAWSGSGIGQFF. DNA of the CDR3: TGTGCCTGGAGTGGTAGCGGGATAGGGCAGTTCTTC.

This chain uses TRBV6-5 with TRBJ2-7; a weak D match, TRBD2 (5 bases). Germline CDR1 reads MNHEY; CDR2 reads SVGAGI. This CDR3 region has 14 residues. With 6 bases removed from V and 2 bases from J, the gap between germline ends came to 14 bases. CDR3 coding DNA: TGTGCCAGCAGGGACGGACTGTTTACCTACGAGCAGTACTTC. Translating gives CASRDGLFTYEQYF.

This clonotype was detected only a few times. The chain recombines TRBV18 with TRBJ2-7; D ambiguous. The CDR3 consists of 12 residues. V lost 3 bases to trimming and J lost 7 bases, with 10 bases between them. CDR1 KGHSH and CDR2 LQKENI come from the germline V gene. This CDR3 reads CASSPTLGEQYF. CDR3 in DNA: TGTGCCAGCTCACCCACCCTAGGGGAGCAGTACTTC.

The V gene is TRBV7-2, the J gene TRBJ2-3; the match to TRBD2 covers 13 bases. Unmatched junction bases numbered 7, after V lost 5 bases and J lost 2 bases. The germline CDR1 and CDR2 sequences are SGHTA and FQGNSA. The CDR3 loop spans 17 amino acids. The CDR3 DNA reads as TGTGCCAGCAGCCTACGGACTAGCGGGAGCCCCACAGATACGCAGTATTTT. Translated, it gives CASSLRTSGSPTDTQYF. The complete variable domain, with remaining parts taken from reference TRBV7-2 and TRBJ2-3, reads GAGVSQSPSNKVTEKGKDVELRCDPISGHTALYWYRQSLGQGLEFLIYFQGNSAPDKSGLPSDRFSAERTGGSVSTLTIQRTQQEDSAVYLCASSLRTSGSPTDTQYFGPGTRLTVL.

This clonotype was recorded many times. The gene calls are TRBV6-5 and TRBJ1-6; tentatively, D is TRBD1 (5 bases). CDR1 is MNHEY, CDR2 SVGAGI, per germline. Trimming took off 2 bases at V and 2 bases at J, with 7 bases between the two ends. The CDR3 loop spans 15 amino acids. This CDR3 is CASSYVTAYNSPLHF. The CDR3 coding sequence is TGTGCCAGCAGTTACGTGACAGCCTATAATTCACCCCTCCACTTT.

The V gene is TRBV7-2, the J gene TRBJ1-1; D remains ambiguous. The CDR3 is 13 residues long. Trimming cost V 5 bases and J 3 bases, with 10 bases left between them. Germline V gene sequence: CDR1 SGHTA, CDR2 FQGNSA. The CDR3 loop reads CASSAQAYTEAFF. The CDR3, as DNA: TGTGCCAGCAGCGCACAAGCCTACACTGAAGCTTTCTTT. Drawing the rest from reference TRBV7-2 and TRBJ1-1, the complete variable domain is GAGVSQSPSNKVTEKGKDVELRCDPISGHTALYWYRQSLGQGLEFLIYFQGNSAPDKSGLPSDRFSAERTGGSVSTLTIQRTQQEDSAVYLCASSAQAYTEAFFGQGTRLTVV.

This clonotype has ten or more counts. The J gene is TRBJ1-1, the V gene TRBV5-1, with D perhaps matching TRBD1 (6 bases). This CDR3 comprises 13 residues. Germline V gene lookup returns CDR1 SGHRS and CDR2 YFSETQ. With 4 bases removed from V and 0 bases from J, the gap between germline ends came to 7 bases. DNA for the CDR3: TGCGCCAGCAGCAGGACAGTGAACACTGAAGCTTTCTTT. Protein product: CASSRTVNTEAFF.

This clonotype appeared many times. V is TRBV18 and J is TRBJ1-1; D ambiguous. The CDR3 consists of 16 residues. The germline CDR1 and CDR2 sequences are KGHSH and LQKENI. Trimming pared 3 bases from V and 1 base from J, leaving 15 bases between. CDR3 residues: CASSPIGAGRNTEAFF. The CDR3 DNA follows: TGTGCCAGCTCACCTATAGGTGCGGGAAGGAACACTGAAGCTTTCTTT. Filled out from reference TRBV18 and TRBJ1-1, the complete variable domain reads NAGVMQNPRHLVRRRGQEARLRCSPMKGHSHVYWYRQLPEEGLKFMVYLQKENIIDESGMPKERFSAEFPKEGPSILRIQQVVRGDSAAYFCASSPIGAGRNTEAFFGQGTRLTVV.

This clonotype showed up many times. The genes are TRBV21-1 and TRBJ1-2; TRBD1 reflects the table's D call only, with no check against the DNA. TRBV21-1 is recorded as a pseudogene. The CDR3 totals 14 residues. Here the CDR3 reads CASSKSPGAYGYTF. The CDR3 nucleotides are TGTGCCAGCAGCAAGTCGCCGGGGGCCTATGGCTACACCTTC.

The CDR3 loop is CASSYSRGASGTYEQYF. The CDR3 DNA reads TGTGCCAGCAGTTACTCGCGCGGGGCTAGCGGAACCTACGAGCAGTACTTC. The chain uses TRBV6-5 and TRBJ2-7; 7 nucleotides agree with TRBD2. J gave up 2 bases and V 0 bases, and 10 bases lay outside the gene matches. The germline V gene encodes CDR1 MNHEY and CDR2 SVGAGI. This CDR3 contains 17 residues.

This clonotype appeared many times. The chain recombines TRBV29-1 with TRBJ2-7; the match to TRBD2 covers 13 bases. Trimming cost V 3 bases and J 5 bases; bases outside gene matches: 7. This CDR3 has 15 amino acids. CDR1 and CDR2 (germline): SQVTM, ANQGSEA. CDR3 DNA sequence: TGCAGCGTTGATAGTGGGACTAGCGGGACCCACGAGCAGTACTTC. Its translation is CSVDSGTSGTHEQYF.

This clonotype has at least ten counts. The rearrangement uses TRBV27 and TRBJ1-1, with D uncertain. The CDR3 covers 17 residues. Germline V gives CDR1 MNHEY, CDR2 SMNVEV (reference sequence). V was shortened by 0 bases and J by 4 bases, with 18 bases between the two germline ends. The CDR3 nucleotides are TGTGCCAGCAGTTTATCGTGGATTCGGGCGTCGGCCACTGAAGCTTTCTTT. It codes for CASSLSWIRASATEAFF.

CDR3 DNA sequence: TGTGCCAGCAGCCGGGACAGTTTAGTAACCGGGGAGCTGTTTTTT. Its translation is CASSRDSLVTGELFF. The rearrangement links TRBV3-1 to TRBJ2-2; 7 nucleotides match TRBD1. The CDR3 is 15 amino acids. CDR1 is LGHDT and CDR2 is YNNKEL in the germline V gene (reference sequence). The junction had 7 bases not matched to a gene; V was cut back by 4 bases and J by 5 bases.

Many counts were recorded for this clonotype. The J gene is TRBJ1-2, the V gene TRBV13; D call uncertain. Trimming left V 10 bases short and J 2 bases short, with 17 bases between. The CDR3 is 14 residues long. Germline V gene sequence: CDR1 PRHDT, CDR2 FYEKMQ (reference sequence). The DNA for the CDR3 is TGTGCCACCCTAAGTCTGGCGGGCAACTATGGCTACACCTTC. This codes for CATLSLAGNYGYTF.

This clonotype was detected many times. The chain recombines TRBV12-3 or TRBV12-4 with TRBJ2-7; the match to TRBD2 covers 8 bases. The CDR3 runs to 14 residues. Trimming cost V 2 bases and J 3 bases; bases outside gene matches: 3. CDR3 in amino acids: CASSLTGRGYEQYF. In DNA, the CDR3 is TGTGCCAGCAGTTTAACCGGGAGGGGCTACGAGCAGTACTTC.

This clonotype has at least ten counts. The chain links TRBV24-1 to TRBJ2-1; D remains ambiguous. The CDR3 has 11 amino acids. V gave up 6 bases and J gave up 9 bases, with 8 bases separating them. Germline-derived CDR1 and CDR2 are KGHDR and SFDVKD. DNA of the CDR3: TGTGCCACCAGTCGGTGGGGTGAGCAGTTCTTC. Translated, it gives CATSRWGEQFF.

This clonotype was detected many times. The J gene is TRBJ1-1, the V gene TRBV4-1; the D gene is possibly TRBD1 (6 bases). The V end was cut by 0 bases, the J end by 4 bases, with 15 bases between. The CDR3 sequence is 16 residues long. Germline values: CDR1 MGHRA, CDR2 YSYEKL. CDR3 DNA: TGCGCCAGCAGCCAAGATCCAACAGGGTCATTCACTGAAGCTTTCTTT. Its protein is CASSQDPTGSFTEAFF.